A selection of T cell receptor beta chains follows, all from one sample in a study of blood T cell repertoires in COVID-19. Clones were sequenced by immunoSEQ multiplex PCR, and TCRdb holds only the in-frame ones, with some missing. Here the sample spans about 110,000 clones, 80% being singletons. Sequences were obtained from peripheral blood. These receptors originate from a man aged 70 or older with acute or convalescent COVID-19. CDR3s include the opening cysteine and the closing phenylalanine or tryptophan. Each record gives: CDR3 protein, V gene, J gene.

CASSPLGGGLANTGELFF,TRBV3-1/TRBV3-2,TRBJ2-2
CSVVQGTDQPQHF,TRBV29-1,TRBJ1-5
CASSARQGNADTQYF,TRBV11-2,TRBJ2-3
CASSLAGQGAGNTIYF,TRBV7-2,TRBJ1-3
CASSPEGRGNTIYF,TRBV27,TRBJ1-3
CASTAGALQETQYF,TRBV5-1,TRBJ2-5
CARSSGRNTEAFF,TRBV2,TRBJ1-1
CASSLAMATGELFF,TRBV7-7,TRBJ2-2
CASSVDREIHNEKLFF,TRBV19,TRBJ1-4
CATLDRVDISPLHF,TRBV10-3,TRBJ1-6
CASSQVHGLGDIQYF,TRBV3-1/TRBV3-2,TRBJ2-4
CASSESGAGTGELFF,TRBV10-1,TRBJ2-2
CASSIDGTGDYNEQFF,TRBV19,TRBJ2-1
CSVESPGTGSYNEQFF,TRBV29-1,TRBJ2-1
CASSLDTEAFF,TRBV2,TRBJ1-1
CASSLEQGLSSYNSPLHF,TRBV7-2,TRBJ1-6
CASSTILAGTNYGYTF,TRBV19,TRBJ1-2
CASSPEGTTNYGYTF,TRBV18,TRBJ1-2